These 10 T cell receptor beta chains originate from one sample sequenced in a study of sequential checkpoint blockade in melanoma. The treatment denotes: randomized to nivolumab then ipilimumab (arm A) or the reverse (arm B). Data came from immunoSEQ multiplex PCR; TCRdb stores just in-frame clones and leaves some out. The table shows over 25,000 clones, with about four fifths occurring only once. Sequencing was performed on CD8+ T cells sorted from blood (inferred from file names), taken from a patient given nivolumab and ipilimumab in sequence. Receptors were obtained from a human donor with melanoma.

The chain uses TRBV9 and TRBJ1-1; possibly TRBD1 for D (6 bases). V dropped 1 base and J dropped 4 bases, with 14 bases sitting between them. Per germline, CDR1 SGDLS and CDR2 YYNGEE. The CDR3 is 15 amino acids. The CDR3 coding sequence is TGTGCCAGCAGCGTACCGGGGGGGGGCCGCACTGAAGCTTTCTTT. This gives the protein CASSVPGGGRTEAFF.

This CDR3 is CASSPSGDRGVDEQYF. CDR3 sequence (DNA): TGTGCCAGCAGCCCATCGGGGGACAGGGGCGTCGACGAGCAGTACTTC. J is TRBJ2-7 and V is TRBV27; 10 nucleotides match TRBD1. The CDR3 has 16 residues. V lost 6 bases and J lost 5; bases outside the gene matches: 13. Germline V gene data show CDR1 as MNHEY and CDR2 as SMNVEV (reference sequence).

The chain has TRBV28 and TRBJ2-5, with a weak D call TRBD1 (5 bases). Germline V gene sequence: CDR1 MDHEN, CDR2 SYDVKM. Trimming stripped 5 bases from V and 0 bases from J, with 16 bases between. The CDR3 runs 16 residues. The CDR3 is CASSPRQFTYQETQYF. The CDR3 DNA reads TGTGCCAGCAGTCCCCGACAGTTTACGTACCAAGAGACCCAGTACTTC. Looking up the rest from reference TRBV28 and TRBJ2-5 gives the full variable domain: DVKVTQSSRYLVKRTGEKVFLECVQDMDHENMFWYRQDPGLGLRLIYFSYDVKMKEKGDIPEGYSVSREKKERFSLILESASTNQTSMYLCASSPRQFTYQETQYFGPGTRLLVL.

The CDR3: CASSKEGQSSNQPQHF. The CDR3 nucleotides are TGTGCCAGCTCAAAGGAAGGACAGAGTAGCAATCAGCCCCAGCATTTT. The chain is built from TRBV18 and TRBJ1-5; D perhaps matches TRBD1 (6 bases). The CDR3 runs 16 residues. V was clipped by 5 bases and J by 0 bases, with 14 bases between them. The germline V gene encodes CDR1 KGHSH and CDR2 LQKENI.

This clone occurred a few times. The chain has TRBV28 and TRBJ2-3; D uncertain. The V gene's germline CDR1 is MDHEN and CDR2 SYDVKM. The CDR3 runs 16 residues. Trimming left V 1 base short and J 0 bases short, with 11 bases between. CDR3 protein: CASSLFPIPSTDTQYF. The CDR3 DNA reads TGTGCCAGCAGTTTATTCCCTATACCGAGCACAGATACGCAGTATTTT. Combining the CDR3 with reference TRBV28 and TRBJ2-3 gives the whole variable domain DVKVTQSSRYLVKRTGEKVFLECVQDMDHENMFWYRQDPGLGLRLIYFSYDVKMKEKGDIPEGYSVSREKKERFSLILESASTNQTSMYLCASSLFPIPSTDTQYFGPGTRLTVL.

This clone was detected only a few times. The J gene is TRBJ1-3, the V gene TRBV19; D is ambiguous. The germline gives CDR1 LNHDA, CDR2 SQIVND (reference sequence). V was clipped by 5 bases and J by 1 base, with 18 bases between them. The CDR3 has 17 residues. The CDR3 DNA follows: TGTGCCAGTAGTCCCCCCGGCAGGTCCCCTTCTGGAAACACCATATATTTT. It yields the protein CASSPPGRSPSGNTIYF.

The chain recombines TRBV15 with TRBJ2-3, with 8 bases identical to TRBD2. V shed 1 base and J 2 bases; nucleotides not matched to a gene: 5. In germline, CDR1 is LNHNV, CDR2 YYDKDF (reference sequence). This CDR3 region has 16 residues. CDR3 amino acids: CATSRATGGTTDTQYF. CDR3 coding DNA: TGTGCCACCAGCAGAGCGACGGGGGGGACCACAGATACGCAGTATTTT.

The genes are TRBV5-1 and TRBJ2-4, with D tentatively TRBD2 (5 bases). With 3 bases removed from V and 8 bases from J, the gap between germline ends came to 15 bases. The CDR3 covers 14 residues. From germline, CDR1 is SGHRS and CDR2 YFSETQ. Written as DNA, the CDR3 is TGCGCCAGCAGCTCGAGGTCCCTGAGGGACATTCAGTACTTC. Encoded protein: CASSSRSLRDIQYF.

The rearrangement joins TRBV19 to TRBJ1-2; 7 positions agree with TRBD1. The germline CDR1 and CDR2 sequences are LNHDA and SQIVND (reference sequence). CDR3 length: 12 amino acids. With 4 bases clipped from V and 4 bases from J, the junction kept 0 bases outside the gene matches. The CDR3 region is CASSRDSYGYTF. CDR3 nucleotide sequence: TGTGCCAGTAGTAGGGACAGCTATGGCTACACCTTC. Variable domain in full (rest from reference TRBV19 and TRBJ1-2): DGGITQSPKYLFRKEGQNVTLSCEQNLNHDAMYWYRQDPGQGLRLIYYSQIVNDFQKGDIAEGYSVSREKKESFPLTVTSAQKNPTAFYLCASSRDSYGYTFGSGTRLTVV.

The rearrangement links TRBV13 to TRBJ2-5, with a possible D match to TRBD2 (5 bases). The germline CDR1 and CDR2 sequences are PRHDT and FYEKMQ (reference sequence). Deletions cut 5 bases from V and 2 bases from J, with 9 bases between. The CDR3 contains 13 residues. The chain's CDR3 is CASSPEGQETQYF. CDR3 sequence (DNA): TGTGCCAGCAGCCCAGAGGGACAAGAGACCCAGTACTTC.